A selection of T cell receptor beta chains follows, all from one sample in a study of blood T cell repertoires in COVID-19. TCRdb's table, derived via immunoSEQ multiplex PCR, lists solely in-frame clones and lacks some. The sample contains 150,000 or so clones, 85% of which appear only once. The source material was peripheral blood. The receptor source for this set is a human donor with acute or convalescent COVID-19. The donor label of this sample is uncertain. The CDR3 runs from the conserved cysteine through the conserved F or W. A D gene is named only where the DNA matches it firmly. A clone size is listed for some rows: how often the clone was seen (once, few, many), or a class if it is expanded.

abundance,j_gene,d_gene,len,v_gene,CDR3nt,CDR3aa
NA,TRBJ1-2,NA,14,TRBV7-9,TGTGCCAGCAGCTTAAATCCAACACCCTATGGCTACACCTTC,CASSLNPTPYGYTF
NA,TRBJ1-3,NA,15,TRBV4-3,TGCGCCAGCAGCCTAACAGCGGACTCTGGAAACACCATATATTTT,CASSLTADSGNTIYF
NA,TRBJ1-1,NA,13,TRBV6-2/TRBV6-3,TGTGCCAGCAGCGGCCTGGGGCGGGGGGGAGCTTTCTTT,CASSGLGRGGAFF
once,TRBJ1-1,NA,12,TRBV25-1,TGTGCCAGCAGTGAAGAGGGCCGTGAAGCTTTCTTT,CASSEEGREAFF
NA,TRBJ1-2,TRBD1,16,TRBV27,TGTGCCAGCAGACCGATCTACAGGGGAGCGGCGTATGGCTACACCTTC,CASRPIYRGAAYGYTF
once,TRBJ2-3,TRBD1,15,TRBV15,TGTGCCACCAGCAGAGCTGGACCAGGGGGAGATACGCAGTATTTT,CATSRAGPGGDTQYF
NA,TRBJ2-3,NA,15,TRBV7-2,TGTGCCAGCAGCTTCTGGGGGCGCAGCACAGATACGCAGTATTTT,CASSFWGRSTDTQYF
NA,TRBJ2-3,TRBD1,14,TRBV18,TGTGCCAGCTCACCAACAGGGGGTGAAGATACGCAGTATTTT,CASSPTGGEDTQYF
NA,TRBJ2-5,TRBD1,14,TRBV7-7,TGTGCCAGCAGCCAGACAGGGCGACAAGAGACCCAGTACTTC,CASSQTGRQETQYF
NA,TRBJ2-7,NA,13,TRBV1,TGCACCAGCAGCCACACACAGGGATACGAGCAGTACTTC,CTSSHTQGYEQYF
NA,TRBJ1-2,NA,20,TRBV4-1,TGCGCCAGCAGCCAAGTTCTTACTGCCGAACAGGCCTGGCTCTCCTATGGCTACACCTTC,CASSQVLTAEQAWLSYGYTF
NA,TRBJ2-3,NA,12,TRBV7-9,TGTGCCAGCAGCTTAGAGGAGAGGGCGCAGTATTTT,CASSLEERAQYF
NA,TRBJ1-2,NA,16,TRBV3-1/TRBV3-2,TGTGCCAGCAGCCAGGGCAGGGTTGAGTCTAACTATGGCTACACCTTC,CASSQGRVESNYGYTF
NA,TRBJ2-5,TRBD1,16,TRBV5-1,TGCGCCAGCAGCTTGGGGACAGGGAAGTTGGCGGAGACCCAGTACTTC,CASSLGTGKLAETQYF
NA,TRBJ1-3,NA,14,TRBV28,TGTGCCAGCAGTTTGATCGGGGGTTGGAACACCATATATTTT,CASSLIGGWNTIYF
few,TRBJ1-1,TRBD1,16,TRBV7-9,TGTGCCAGCAGCCCACTATGGACAGGGGTGAACACTGAAGCTTTCTTT,CASSPLWTGVNTEAFF
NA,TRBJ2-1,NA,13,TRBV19,TGTGCCAGTAGTCTTAGTCCGGGCAATGAGCAGTTCTTC,CASSLSPGNEQFF
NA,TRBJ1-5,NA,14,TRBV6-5,TGTGCCAGCAGCGACGAGGGATGGAATCAGCCCCAGCATTTT,CASSDEGWNQPQHF
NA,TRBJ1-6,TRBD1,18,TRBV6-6,TGTGCCAGCAGTCTCTGGGGACAGAGACAAAAGTATAATTCACCCCTCCACTTT,CASSLWGQRQKYNSPLHF
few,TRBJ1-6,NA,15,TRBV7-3,TGTGCCAGCAGCCTCACCGGACAGAGTAATTCACCCCTCCACTTT,CASSLTGQSNSPLHF
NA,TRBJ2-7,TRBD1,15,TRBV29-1,TGCAGCGTGTGCAAGGGGACAGGGGGGAACTACGAGCAGTACTTC,CSVCKGTGGNYEQYF
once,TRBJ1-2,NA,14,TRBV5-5,TGTGCCAGCAGCTTGCCACAGGCTAACTATGGCTACACCTTC,CASSLPQANYGYTF
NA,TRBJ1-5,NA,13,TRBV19,TGTGCCAGTAGTATAGAGACCGGAGGGCCCCAGCATTTT,CASSIETGGPQHF
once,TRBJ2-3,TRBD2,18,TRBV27,TGTGCCAGCAGCTATGCTATCATGACTAGCGGGGAAACAGATACGCAGTATTTT,CASSYAIMTSGETDTQYF
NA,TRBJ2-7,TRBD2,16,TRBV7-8,TGTGCCAGCAGCTTAGGGCCGCTAGCGGGGTCCTACGAGCAGTACTTC,CASSLGPLAGSYEQYF
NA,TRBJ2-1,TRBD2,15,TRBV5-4,TGTGCCAGCAGCTTAGGAGCGGGGGCTTACAATGAGCAGTTCTTC,CASSLGAGAYNEQFF
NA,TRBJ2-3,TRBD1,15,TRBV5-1,TGCGCCAGCAGCTGGGCCGGGACAGGGGCTGATACGCAGTATTTT,CASSWAGTGADTQYF
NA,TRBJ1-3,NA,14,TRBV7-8,TGTGCCAGCAGCCTGGGGACACGGGGAAACACCATATATTTT,CASSLGTRGNTIYF
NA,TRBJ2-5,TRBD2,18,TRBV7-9,TGTGCCAGCAGCACCTCAGGACTAGCGGGGGCGCCTCGAGAGACCCAGTACTTC,CASSTSGLAGAPRETQYF
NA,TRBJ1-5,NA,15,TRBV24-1,TGTGCCACCAGTGATGAAGAGGCAGGGTGGCAGCCCCAGCATTTT,CATSDEEAGWQPQHF
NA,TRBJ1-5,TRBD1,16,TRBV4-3,TGCGCCAGCAGCCAAGCTAGGGGGACAGGCAATCAGCCCCAGCATTTT,CASSQARGTGNQPQHF
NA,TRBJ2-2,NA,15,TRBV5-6,TGTGCCAGCAGCTTGTGGACAACGAACACCGGGGAGCTGTTTTTT,CASSLWTTNTGELFF
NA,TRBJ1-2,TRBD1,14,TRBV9,TGTGCCAGCAGCGCCCTGACAGGGATCTATGGCTACACCTTC,CASSALTGIYGYTF
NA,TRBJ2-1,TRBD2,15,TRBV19,TGTGCCAGTAGTCCCCGGGGGGGCTTGGTCAATGAGCAGTTCTTC,CASSPRGGLVNEQFF
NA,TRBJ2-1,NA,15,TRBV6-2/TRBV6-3,TGTGCCAGCAGCCAAGCCGGGACACCCTACAATGAGCAGTTCTTC,CASSQAGTPYNEQFF
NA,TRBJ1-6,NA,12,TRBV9,TGTGCCAGCAGCGGGGCCGGGACTGTCCTCCACTTT,CASSGAGTVLHF
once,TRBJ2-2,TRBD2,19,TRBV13,TGTGCCAGCAGCTTAGAGGGGACTAGCGGGGGGACGAACACCGGGGAGCTGTTTTTT,CASSLEGTSGGTNTGELFF
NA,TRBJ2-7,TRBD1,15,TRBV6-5,TGTGCCAGCAGCCGATTCCCGGACAGGGCCTACGAGCAGTACTTC,CASSRFPDRAYEQYF
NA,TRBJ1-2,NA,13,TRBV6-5,TGTGCCGGGGCCGTCGGGCAGGGCTATGGCTACACCTTC,CAGAVGQGYGYTF
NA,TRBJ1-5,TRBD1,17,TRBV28,TGTGCCAGCACCGCAGGGAGGGGACAGGGGCAAAATCAGCCCCAGCATTTT,CASTAGRGQGQNQPQHF
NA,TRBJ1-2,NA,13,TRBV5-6,TGTGCCAGCAGCTTAAGACAGAACTATGGCTACACCTTC,CASSLRQNYGYTF
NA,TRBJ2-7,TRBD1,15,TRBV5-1,TGCGCCAGCAGCTTGGAAGGGACAGGGCTTCACGAGCAGTACTTC,CASSLEGTGLHEQYF
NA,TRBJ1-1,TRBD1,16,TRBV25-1,TGTGCCAGCAGTGGACTAGGGACAGGGCCGAACACTGAAGCTTTCTTT,CASSGLGTGPNTEAFF
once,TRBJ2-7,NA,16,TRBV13,TGTGCCAGCAGCCCGACCGGGAGGGGGCGGCCCTACGAGCAGTACTTC,CASSPTGRGRPYEQYF
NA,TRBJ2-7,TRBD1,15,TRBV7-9,TGTGCCAGCAGCTTATCGGGACAGGACTCCTACGAGCAGTACTTC,CASSLSGQDSYEQYF
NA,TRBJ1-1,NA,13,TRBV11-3,TGTGCCAGCAGCTTAATCACGGACACTGAAGCTTTCTTT,CASSLITDTEAFF
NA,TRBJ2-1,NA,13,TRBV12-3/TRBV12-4,TGTGCCAGCAGTCTCGTCTCAGGGGTTGAGCAGTTCTTC,CASSLVSGVEQFF
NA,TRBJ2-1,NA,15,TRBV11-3,TGTGCCAGCAGCCCTATCGACCCCACTAGGAATGAGCAGTTCTTC,CASSPIDPTRNEQFF
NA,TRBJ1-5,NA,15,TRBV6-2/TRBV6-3,TGTGCCAGCAGTTGGCAGGGGCATAGCAATCAGCCCCAGCATTTT,CASSWQGHSNQPQHF
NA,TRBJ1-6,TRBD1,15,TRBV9,TGTGCCAGCAGCAGCGGACAGGGTTTGTATTCACCCCTCCACTTT,CASSSGQGLYSPLHF
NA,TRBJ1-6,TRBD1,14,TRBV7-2,TGTGCCAGCAGCTTCTCGACAGGGAATTCACCCCTCCACTTT,CASSFSTGNSPLHF
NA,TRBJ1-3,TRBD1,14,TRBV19,TGTGCCAGTAGGGGCGGACAGGCTGGAAACACCATATATTTT,CASRGGQAGNTIYF
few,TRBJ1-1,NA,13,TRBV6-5,TGTGCCACTTTATTCAGGGGGAACACTGAAGCTTTCTTT,CATLFRGNTEAFF
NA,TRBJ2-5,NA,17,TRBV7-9,TGTGCCAGCAGCCTTGGCAGGGTGACTCTGCTGGAAGAGACCCAGTACTTC,CASSLGRVTLLEETQYF
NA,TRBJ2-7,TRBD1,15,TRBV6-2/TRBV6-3,TGTGCCAGCACCCCCCGGACAGGGGGCGGGTACGAGCAGTACTTC,CASTPRTGGGYEQYF
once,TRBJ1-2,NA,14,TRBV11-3,TGTGCCAGCTCTGGACAGCGGGGCAACTATGGCTACACCTTC,CASSGQRGNYGYTF
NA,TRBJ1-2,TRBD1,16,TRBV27,TGTGCCAGCAGTTTATCTACCGGACAGGGGGTTTCTGGCTACACCTTC,CASSLSTGQGVSGYTF
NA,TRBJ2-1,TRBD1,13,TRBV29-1,TGCAGCGTTCTGGGACAGTTTCATGACGGGCAGTTCTTC,CSVLGQFHDGQFF
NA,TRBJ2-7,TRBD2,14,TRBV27,TGTGCCAGCAGTTTTAGCGGGGAAATCTACGAGCAGTACTTC,CASSFSGEIYEQYF